The T cell receptor (beta chain) described here comes from a study of Graves' ophthalmopathy and Graves' hyperthyroidism (dated by TCRdb to the late 2010s). About the study as a whole: Peripheral blood samples were taken at the time of initial diagnosis, before any treatment was given. TCR beta repertoire signatures were used to distinguish Graves' ophthalmopathy from Graves' hyperthyroidism and to predict progression to ophthalmopathy. In total, 135 blood samples were TCR-sequenced: roughly 45 ophthalmopathy, some 75 hyperthyroidism and some 17 hyperthyroidism-to-ophthalmopathy patients. To explore V-J signatures that separate ophthalmopathy from hyperthyroidism, a discovery set of 95 to 100 patients was enrolled, consisting of about 43 with ophthalmopathy and around 57 with stable hyperthyroidism. For independent validation, a separate cohort was made up of 18 hyperthyroidism patients plus 17 patients who later progressed from hyperthyroidism to ophthalmopathy. In five to seven hyperthyroidism patients, the T-cell repertoire of thyroid tissue was compared with the T-cell repertoire of blood. After sampling, hyperthyroidism patients received methimazole starting at 30 mg daily, and ophthalmopathy patients received high-dose intravenous methylprednisolone. The 100 discovery patients were randomly split 7:3 into training and test sets.

The CDR3 runs 14 amino acids, cysteine and phenylalanine included. Of the read, only the CDR3 DNA is kept; its 42 bases are in frame from base 1. CDR1 and CDR2 (MNHEY, SMNVEV) derive from the germline V gene (reference sequence). V ends up 8 bases short and J 2 bases short, with an unmatched junction base count of 8. Ophthalmopathy patients had moderately to severely active disease, Clinical Activity Score of at least 3, NOSPECS grade of at least 4, and disease duration under 3 months. Anyone with other autoimmune diseases, uncontrolled infections, pregnancy or lactation was excluded from the study. Diagnosis relied on clinical symptoms, serum thyroxine, TRAb, thyroid ultrasound and orbital computed tomography. Using Ficoll-Paque density gradient centrifugation, PBMCs were isolated from less than 11 ml of fresh peripheral blood. Total RNA was extracted with Trizol reagent and quality-checked on an Agilent 2100 Bioanalyzer.

Concerning this clonotype itself: Its recognized antigen is unknown. The sample holds no much larger clone one base away, and base qualities are not on file.

Points the paper makes about the study in general: Most expanded thyroid clonotypes with frequency above 0.001 were also detected in blood, suggesting blood repertoires may reflect the thyroid immune response. In cross-validation, the 13-signature model distinguished ophthalmopathy from stable hyperthyroidism with around 90% sensitivity and around 84% specificity, while in the test set the corresponding values were about 80% and 75%. Sample size was not predetermined statistically, and investigators were not blinded to group allocation. In validation, the model predicted ophthalmopathy progression with about 71% sensitivity and around 72% specificity; approximately 12 predicted patients were CT-confirmed with GO in a median of approximately six months.

TCR beta CDR3 regions were amplified from RNA transcripts for repertoire sequencing. The first round was an RT-PCR using HTBI primers with the Qiagen OneStep RT-PCR kit, and this first round was followed by a second-round multiplex PCR, then size selection and purification. Libraries were sequenced on an Illumina HiSeq2000 using paired-end 100 bp reads. Concerning the study's data processing: SOAPnuke was used for read processing, and reads with adapters, uncalled bases, a mean Phred below 15, or no exact constant-primer or identifier match were discarded. COPE v1.2.5 was used to merge the high-quality paired reads. Each unique nucleotide sequence was defined as a clonotype, and clonotypes were aligned to IMGT TRB V, D and J references with MiTCR v1.1. The analysis was limited to V-J combinations with a frequency above 0.0001, which together covered 99.2% of the repertoires. A TCR clonal expansion and chaos score per V-J combination was defined as the ratio of F50 clonal expansion to chaos observed in the TCRdist matrix. Features were reduced by Welch's t-statistics and random forest to more than 10 V-J combinations, which fed a naive Bayes classifier. The similarity between thyroid and blood repertoires was quantified using the Morisita-Horn index. TCRdb applied fastp at Q25 and MiXCR to the public reads, then kept only in-frame beta chains. CDR3 protein sequences are deduplicated, and each keeps its most common genes and DNA. TCRdb, not the authors, supplied the V and J calls. The sample contains 210,000 or so distinct CDR3 sequences, over 25% of them found a single time. The ten largest clonotypes hold around 10% of the sample.

The chain joins TRBV27 to TRBJ2-7, with 8 bases in between that match TRBD2. The sequencing input was peripheral blood. This sequence was found in a man between 45 and 60 years old with Graves' ophthalmopathy. Donor details come from another sample of the same person, matched by shared clones. The sequenced DNA: TGTGCCAGCCGGAGCCGAGCGGGAGCCTACGAGCAGTACTTC. Translated, this is CASRSRAGAYEQYF.